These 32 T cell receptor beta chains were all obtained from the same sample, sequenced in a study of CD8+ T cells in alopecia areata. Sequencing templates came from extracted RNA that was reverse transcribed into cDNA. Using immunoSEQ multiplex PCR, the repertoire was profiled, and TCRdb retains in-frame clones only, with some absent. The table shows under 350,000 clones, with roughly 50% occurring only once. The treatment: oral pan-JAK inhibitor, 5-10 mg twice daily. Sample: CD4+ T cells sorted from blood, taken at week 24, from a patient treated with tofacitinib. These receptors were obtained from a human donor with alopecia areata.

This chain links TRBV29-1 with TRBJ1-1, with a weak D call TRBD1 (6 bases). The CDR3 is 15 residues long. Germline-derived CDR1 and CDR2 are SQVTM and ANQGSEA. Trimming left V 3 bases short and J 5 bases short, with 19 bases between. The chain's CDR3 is CSVDGTRGLRTEAFF. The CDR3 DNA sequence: TGCAGCGTTGATGGGACAAGGGGGTTGAGGACTGAAGCTTTCTTT. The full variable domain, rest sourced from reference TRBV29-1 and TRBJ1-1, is SAVISQKPSRDICQRGTSLTIQCQVDSQVTMMFWYRQQPGQSLTLIATANQGSEATYESGFVIDKFPISRPNLTFSTLTVSNMSPEDSSIYLCSVDGTRGLRTEAFFGQGTRLTVV.

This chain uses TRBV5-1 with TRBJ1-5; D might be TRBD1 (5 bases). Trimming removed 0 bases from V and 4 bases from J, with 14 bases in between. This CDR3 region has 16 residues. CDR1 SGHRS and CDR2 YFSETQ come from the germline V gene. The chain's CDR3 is CASSLAGDFGNQPQHF. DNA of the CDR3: TGCGCCAGCAGCTTGGCTGGGGACTTCGGGAATCAGCCCCAGCATTTT.

This CDR3 reads CASSLGSRGTGELFF. CDR3 sequence (DNA): TGTGCCAGCAGCCTGGGGTCGCGAGGCACCGGGGAGCTGTTTTTT. The chain employs TRBV5-4 and TRBJ2-2; D is uncertain. The CDR3 is 15 amino acids. V was clipped by 4 bases and J by 4 bases, with 14 bases between them. Germline CDR1 SGHNT, CDR2 YYREEE (reference sequence).

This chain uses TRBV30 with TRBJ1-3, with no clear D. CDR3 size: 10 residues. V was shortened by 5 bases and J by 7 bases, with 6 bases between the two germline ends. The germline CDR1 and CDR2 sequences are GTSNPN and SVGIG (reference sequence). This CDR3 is CAWGRNTIYF. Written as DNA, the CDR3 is TGTGCCTGGGGGAGGAACACCATATATTTT.

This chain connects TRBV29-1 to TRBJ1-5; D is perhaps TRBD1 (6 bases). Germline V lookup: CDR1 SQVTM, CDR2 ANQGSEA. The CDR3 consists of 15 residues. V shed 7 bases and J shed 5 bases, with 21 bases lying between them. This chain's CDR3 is CSAACPKGGDQPQHF. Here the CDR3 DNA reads TGCAGCGCTGCGTGCCCGAAGGGGGGAGATCAGCCCCAGCATTTT.

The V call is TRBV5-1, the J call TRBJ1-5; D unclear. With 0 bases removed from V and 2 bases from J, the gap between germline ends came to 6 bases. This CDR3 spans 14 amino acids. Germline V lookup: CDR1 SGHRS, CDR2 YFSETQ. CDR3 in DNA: TGCGCCAGCAGCTTGGATAGTGGCAATCAGCCCCAGCATTTT. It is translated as CASSLDSGNQPQHF.

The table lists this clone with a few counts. Written as DNA, the CDR3 is TGTGCCTGGAGTGTATTTACGGGACTAGCGAGGGGTCGTGACACCGGGGAGCTGTTTTTT. This encodes CAWSVFTGLARGRDTGELFF. The chain uses TRBV30 and TRBJ2-2; 10 bases agree with TRBD2. This CDR3 is built from 20 residues. Trimming took 0 bases from V and 3 from J; bases not matched to a gene: 16. CDR1 and CDR2 from the germline V gene are GTSNPN and SVGIG (reference sequence).

Written as DNA, the CDR3 is TGTGCCAGCAGGGAGGGTGTCCGGGGCAGTGACACTGAAGCTTTCTTT. Translation gives CASREGVRGSDTEAFF. This chain links TRBV9 with TRBJ1-1; D perhaps matches TRBD1 (5 bases). CDR1 and CDR2 from the germline V gene are SGDLS and YYNGEE. The CDR3 has 16 amino acids. V was shortened by 5 bases and J by 3 bases, with 20 bases between the two germline ends.

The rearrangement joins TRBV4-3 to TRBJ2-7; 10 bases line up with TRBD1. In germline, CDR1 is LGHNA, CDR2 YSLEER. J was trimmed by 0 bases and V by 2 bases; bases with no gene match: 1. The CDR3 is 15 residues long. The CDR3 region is CASSQWDRGSYEQYF. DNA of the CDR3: TGCGCCAGCAGCCAATGGGACAGGGGCTCCTACGAGCAGTACTTC.

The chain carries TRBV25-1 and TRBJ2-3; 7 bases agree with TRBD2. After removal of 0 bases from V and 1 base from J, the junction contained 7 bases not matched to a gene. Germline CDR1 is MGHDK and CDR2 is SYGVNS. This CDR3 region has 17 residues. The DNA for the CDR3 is TGTGCCAGCAGTGAATATAGGAGCGGGGTAGGCACAGATACGCAGTATTTT. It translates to CASSEYRSGVGTDTQYF.

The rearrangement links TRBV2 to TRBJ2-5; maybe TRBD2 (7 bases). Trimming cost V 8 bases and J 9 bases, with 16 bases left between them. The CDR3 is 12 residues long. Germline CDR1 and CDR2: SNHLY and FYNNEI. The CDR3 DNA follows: TGTGCCAGCGGGGGGGCTATTTCTTCCCAGTACTTC. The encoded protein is CASGGAISSQYF.

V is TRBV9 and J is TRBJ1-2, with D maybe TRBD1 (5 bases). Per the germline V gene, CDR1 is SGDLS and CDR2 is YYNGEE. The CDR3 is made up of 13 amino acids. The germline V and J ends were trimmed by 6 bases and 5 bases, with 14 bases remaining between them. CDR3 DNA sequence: TGTGCCAGCAACATCCCGGGGGAGTATGGCTACACCTTC. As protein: CASNIPGEYGYTF.

The CDR3, as DNA: TGTGCCAGCAGCTTGGTGGGGGCTTCATCCTACGAGCAGTACTTC. Protein sequence: CASSLVGASSYEQYF. This chain links TRBV5-6 with TRBJ2-7, with a possible D match to TRBD1 (6 bases). Trimming cost V 0 bases and J 1 base, with 11 bases left between them. Germline CDR1 reads SGHDT; CDR2 reads YYEEEE. There are 15 residues in the CDR3.

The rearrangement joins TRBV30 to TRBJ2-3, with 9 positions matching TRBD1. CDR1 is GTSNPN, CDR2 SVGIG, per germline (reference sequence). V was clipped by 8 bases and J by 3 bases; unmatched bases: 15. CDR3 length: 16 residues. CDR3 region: CAVPGQGKGGTDTQYF. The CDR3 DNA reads TGTGCCGTGCCGGGACAGGGCAAAGGTGGGACAGATACGCAGTATTTT.

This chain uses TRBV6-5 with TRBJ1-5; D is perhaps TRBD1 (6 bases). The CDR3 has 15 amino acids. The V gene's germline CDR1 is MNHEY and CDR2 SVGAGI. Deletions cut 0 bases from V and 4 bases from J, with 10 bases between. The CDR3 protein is CASSYSRDRNQPQHF. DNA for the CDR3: TGTGCCAGCAGTTACTCGAGAGACAGGAATCAGCCCCAGCATTTT.

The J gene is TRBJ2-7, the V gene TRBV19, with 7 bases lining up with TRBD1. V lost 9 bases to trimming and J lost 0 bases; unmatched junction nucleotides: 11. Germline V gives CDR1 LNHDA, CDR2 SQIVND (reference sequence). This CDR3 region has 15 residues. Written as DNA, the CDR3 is TGTGCCAGCAACCCCAAGACAGGGAGCTCCTACGAGCAGTACTTC. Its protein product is CASNPKTGSSYEQYF.

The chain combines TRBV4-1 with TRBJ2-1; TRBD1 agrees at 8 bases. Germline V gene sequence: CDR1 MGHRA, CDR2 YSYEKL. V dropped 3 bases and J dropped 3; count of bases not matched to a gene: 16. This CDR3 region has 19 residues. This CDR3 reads CASSQYKAGRGPHYNEQFF. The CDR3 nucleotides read TGCGCCAGCAGCCAGTATAAGGCAGGCAGGGGGCCCCACTACAATGAGCAGTTCTTC.

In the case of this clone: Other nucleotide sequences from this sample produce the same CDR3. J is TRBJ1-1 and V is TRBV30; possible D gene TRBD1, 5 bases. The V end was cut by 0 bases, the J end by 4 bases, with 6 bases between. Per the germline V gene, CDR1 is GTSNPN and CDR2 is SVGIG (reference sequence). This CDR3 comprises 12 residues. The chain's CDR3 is CAWSVGGTEAFF. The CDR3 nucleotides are TGTGCCTGGAGTGTTGGGGGCACTGAAGCTTTCTTT. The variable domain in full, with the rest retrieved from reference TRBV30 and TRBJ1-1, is SQTIHQWPATLVQPVGSPLSLECTVEGTSNPNLYWYRQAAGRGLQLLFYSVGIGQISSEVPQNLSASRPQDRQFILSSKKLLLSDSGFYLCAWSVGGTEAFFGQGTRLTVV.

The CDR3: CSVGAGDTEAFF. In nucleotides, the CDR3 is TGCAGCGTCGGAGCTGGGGACACTGAAGCTTTCTTT. V is TRBV29-1 and J is TRBJ1-1, with D uncertain. V gave up 6 bases and J gave up 3 bases, with 11 bases separating them. Germline-derived CDR1 and CDR2 are SQVTM and ANQGSEA. This CDR3 is 12 amino acids long.

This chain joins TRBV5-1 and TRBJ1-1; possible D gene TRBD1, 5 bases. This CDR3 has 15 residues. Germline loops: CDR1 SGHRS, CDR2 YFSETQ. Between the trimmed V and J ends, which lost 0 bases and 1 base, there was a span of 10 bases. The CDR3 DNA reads TGCGCCAGCAGCTTGGATGTAGGGACGAACACTGAAGCTTTCTTT. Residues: CASSLDVGTNTEAFF.

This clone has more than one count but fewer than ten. Here the CDR3 DNA reads TGTGCCAGCAGCGCCTCGATTGGAAAAGAGACCCAGTACTTC. Protein product: CASSASIGKETQYF. The chain combines TRBV9 with TRBJ2-5; no clear D. CDR3 size: 14 residues. The V end lost 3 bases, the J end lost 3 bases, and 12 bases lay between the germline ends. Germline lookup yields CDR1 SGDLS and CDR2 YYNGEE.

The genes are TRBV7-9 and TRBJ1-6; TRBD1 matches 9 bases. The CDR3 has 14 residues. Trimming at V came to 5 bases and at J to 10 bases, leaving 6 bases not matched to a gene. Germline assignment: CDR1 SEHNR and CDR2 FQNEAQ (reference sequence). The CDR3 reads CASSLTGGGSPLHF. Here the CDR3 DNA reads TGTGCCAGCAGCCTCACAGGGGGCGGGTCACCCCTCCACTTT.

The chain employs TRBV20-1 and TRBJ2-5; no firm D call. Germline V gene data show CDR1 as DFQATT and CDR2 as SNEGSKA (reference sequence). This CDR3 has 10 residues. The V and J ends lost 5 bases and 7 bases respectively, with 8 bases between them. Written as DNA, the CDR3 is TGCAGTGCTGGTCCACGGACCCAGTACTTC. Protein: CSAGPRTQYF.

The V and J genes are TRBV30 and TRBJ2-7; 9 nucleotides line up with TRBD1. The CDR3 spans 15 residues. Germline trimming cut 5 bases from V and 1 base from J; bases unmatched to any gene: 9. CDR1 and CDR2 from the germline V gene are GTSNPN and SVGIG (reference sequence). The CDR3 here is CAWGLGTGRSYEQYF. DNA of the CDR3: TGTGCCTGGGGGCTGGGGACAGGGAGATCCTACGAGCAGTACTTC. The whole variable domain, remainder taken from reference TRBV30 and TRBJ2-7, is SQTIHQWPATLVQPVGSPLSLECTVEGTSNPNLYWYRQAAGRGLQLLFYSVGIGQISSEVPQNLSASRPQDRQFILSSKKLLLSDSGFYLCAWGLGTGRSYEQYFGPGTRLTVT.

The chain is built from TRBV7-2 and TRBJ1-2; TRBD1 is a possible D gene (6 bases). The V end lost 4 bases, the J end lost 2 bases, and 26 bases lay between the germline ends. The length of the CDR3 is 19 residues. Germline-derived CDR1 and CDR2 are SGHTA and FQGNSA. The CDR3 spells CASSSRLGAAGISNYGYTF. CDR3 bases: TGTGCCAGCAGCTCCCGCCTGGGGGCCGCCGGAATATCGAACTATGGCTACACCTTC. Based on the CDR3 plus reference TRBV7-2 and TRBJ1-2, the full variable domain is GAGVSQSPSNKVTEKGKDVELRCDPISGHTALYWYRQSLGQGLEFLIYFQGNSAPDKSGLPSDRFSAERTGGSVSTLTIQRTQQEDSAVYLCASSSRLGAAGISNYGYTFGSGTRLTVV.

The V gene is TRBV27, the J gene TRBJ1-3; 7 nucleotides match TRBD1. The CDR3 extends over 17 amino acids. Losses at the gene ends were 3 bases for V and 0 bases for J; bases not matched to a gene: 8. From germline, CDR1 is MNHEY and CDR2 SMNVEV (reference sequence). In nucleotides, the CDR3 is TGTGCCAGCAGTTTCTGGACAGGAACAAGCTCTGGAAACACCATATATTTT. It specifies CASSFWTGTSSGNTIYF.

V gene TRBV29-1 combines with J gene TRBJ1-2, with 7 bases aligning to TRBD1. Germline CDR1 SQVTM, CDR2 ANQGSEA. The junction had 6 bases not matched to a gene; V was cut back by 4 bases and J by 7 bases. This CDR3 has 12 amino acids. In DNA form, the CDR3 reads TGCAGCGTTGCTCTGAGACAGGGTGGCTACACCTTC. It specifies CSVALRQGGYTF. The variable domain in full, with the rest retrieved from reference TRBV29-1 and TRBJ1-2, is SAVISQKPSRDICQRGTSLTIQCQVDSQVTMMFWYRQQPGQSLTLIATANQGSEATYESGFVIDKFPISRPNLTFSTLTVSNMSPEDSSIYLCSVALRQGGYTFGSGTRLTVV.

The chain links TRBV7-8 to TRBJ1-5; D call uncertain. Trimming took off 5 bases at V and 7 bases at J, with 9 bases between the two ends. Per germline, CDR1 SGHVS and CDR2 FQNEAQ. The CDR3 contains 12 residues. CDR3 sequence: CASSPSGQPQHF. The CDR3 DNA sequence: TGTGCCAGCAGCCCCTCAGGACAGCCCCAGCATTTT.

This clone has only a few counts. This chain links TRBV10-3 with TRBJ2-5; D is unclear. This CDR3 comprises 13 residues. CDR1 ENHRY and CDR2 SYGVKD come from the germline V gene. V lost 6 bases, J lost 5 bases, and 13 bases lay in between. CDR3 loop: CAISSGVGETQYF. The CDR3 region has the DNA TGTGCCATCAGCTCCGGAGTGGGGGAGACCCAGTACTTC.

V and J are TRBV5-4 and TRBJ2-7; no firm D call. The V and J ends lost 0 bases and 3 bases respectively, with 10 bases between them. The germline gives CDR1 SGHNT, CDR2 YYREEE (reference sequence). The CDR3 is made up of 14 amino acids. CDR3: CASSLDPVGYEQYF. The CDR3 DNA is TGTGCCAGCAGCTTGGATCCGGTGGGCTACGAGCAGTACTTC.

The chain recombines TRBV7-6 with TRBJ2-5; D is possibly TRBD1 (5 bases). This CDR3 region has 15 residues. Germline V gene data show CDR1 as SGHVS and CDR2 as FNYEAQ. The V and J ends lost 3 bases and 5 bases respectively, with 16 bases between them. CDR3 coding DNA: TGTGCCAGCAGCTTCGGGTCCTCTCCAGGGGAGACCCAGTACTTC. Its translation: CASSFGSSPGETQYF.

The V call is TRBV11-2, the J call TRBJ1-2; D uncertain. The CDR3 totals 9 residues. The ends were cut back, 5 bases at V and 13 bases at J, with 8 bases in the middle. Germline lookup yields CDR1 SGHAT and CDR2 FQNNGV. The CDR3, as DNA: TGTGCCAGCAGCCCCTCCGGCACCTTC. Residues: CASSPSGTF.